These 6 T cell receptor beta chains came from one sample sequenced in a study of graft-versus-host responses after intestinal transplantation. Using immunoSEQ multiplex PCR, the repertoire was profiled, and TCRdb retains in-frame clones only, with some absent. The profile covers almost 55,000 clones, with about 90% appearing a single time and over 4.5% taken by the ten largest. Specimen: PBMCs, collected 650 to 690 days after intestinal transplant. Receptor source: a human patient who received an intestinal transplant, so some T cells may come from the graft donor.

This chain uses TRBV7-6 with TRBJ2-5, with a tentative D call TRBD2 (6 bases). The CDR3 runs 15 residues. Trimming left V 6 bases short and J 5 bases short, with 19 bases between. Per the germline V gene, CDR1 is SGHVS and CDR2 is FNYEAQ. The CDR3 nucleotides are TGTGCCAGCAGGCCAACCCGGGGGTACAGGGAGACCCAGTACTTC. Translation: CASRPTRGYRETQYF.

This rearrangement joins TRBV25-1 to TRBJ2-1; no clear D. V lost 3 bases and J 2 bases, leaving 5 bases between the germline ends. The germline V gene encodes CDR1 MGHDK and CDR2 SYGVNS. The CDR3 is 13 residues long. The CDR3 loop reads CASSEGTYNEQFF. In DNA form, the CDR3 reads TGTGCCAGCAGTGAGGGAACCTACAATGAGCAGTTCTTC.

The gene calls are TRBV7-8 and TRBJ2-1; 11 bases are a match to TRBD2. Trimming took 6 bases from V and 7 from J; bases not matched to a gene: 8. CDR1 is SGHVS and CDR2 is FQNEAQ in the germline V gene. The CDR3 length is 15 residues. The DNA of the CDR3 is TGTGCCAGCAGACGAAGACTAGCGGGACCTAATGAGCAGTTCTTC. Amino acids: CASRRRLAGPNEQFF.

This chain joins TRBV6-1 and TRBJ2-2; TRBD1 agrees at 8 bases. V shed 6 bases and J 6 bases; nucleotides not matched to a gene: 9. The germline gives CDR1 MNHNS, CDR2 SASEGT. The CDR3 spans 15 residues. For the CDR3, the DNA is TGTGCCAGCAGATGGGCAGGGGGCGCGTCCGGGGAGCTGTTTTTT. It translates to CASRWAGGASGELFF.

J is TRBJ1-2 and V is TRBV10-3; 7 bases line up with TRBD1. Germline V CDR1 and CDR2: ENHRY, SYGVKD. The CDR3 sequence is 12 residues long. V was clipped by 2 bases and J by 11 bases; unmatched bases: 5. CDR3 residues: CAISEDRVRYTF. The CDR3 DNA is TGTGCCATCAGTGAGGACAGGGTGCGATACACCTTC.

The rearrangement uses TRBV5-6 and TRBJ1-2, with 7 bases matching TRBD1. The germline gives CDR1 SGHDT, CDR2 YYEEEE. There are 14 residues in the CDR3. V was clipped by 2 bases and J by 5 bases; unmatched bases: 6. CDR3 protein: CASSLQGSVYGYTF. The CDR3 DNA reads TGTGCCAGCAGCTTACAGGGGTCCGTTTATGGCTACACCTTC.